This T cell receptor beta chain originates from a study of blood T cell repertoires in COVID-19. Whole-study context: From T cells, B-cell-depleted T cells, or PBMCs came the material, which was cDNA or gDNA.

Germline-derived CDR1 and CDR2 are LNHDA and SQIVND (reference sequence). V lost 9 bases and J lost 8, with 22 bases in between. CDR3 size: 15 residues. In the original analysis: Reference gene primer amplification yielded estimated nucleated cell counts. TCRdb's copy holds only in-frame clones and misses some; the assay was immunoSEQ multiplex PCR. Clone size and V and J calls were adopted from that table, with D and trimming inferred from the DNA. The sample records about 200,000 clones, 65% to 90% being singletons. This chain connects TRBV19 to TRBJ1-4; maybe TRBD1 (5 bases). The specimen sequenced was peripheral blood. The receptor comes from a man aged 50 or older with acute or convalescent COVID-19. CDR3 amino acids: CASAESGVSLEKLFF. The CDR3 DNA reads as TGTGCCAGCGCCGAATCGGGGGTTTCGTTAGAAAAACTGTTTTTT. Drawing the rest from reference TRBV19 and TRBJ1-4, the complete variable domain is DGGITQSPKYLFRKEGQNVTLSCEQNLNHDAMYWYRQDPGQGLRLIYYSQIVNDFQKGDIAEGYSVSREKKESFPLTVTSAQKNPTAFYLCASAESGVSLEKLFFGSGTQLSVL.